This TCR beta chain was retrieved from a study of CD8 T cells in ankylosing spondylitis. TCRdb reprocessed the 5' RACE reads with MiXCR, giving one entry per CDR3 protein. Of around 88,000 distinct CDR3 sequences detected, about 9% appear once; the ten largest clones hold just over 5%. Sequenced sample: blood, either unsorted or a sorted T cell fraction (not recorded which). The clonotype was recovered from a male donor with ankylosing spondylitis or in good health (not recorded which).

Here the CDR3 DNA reads TGTGCCAGCAGCTCCTACGACAGACCCGATACGCAGTATTTT. It encodes CASSSYDRPDTQYF. V and J are TRBV7-9 and TRBJ2-3, with a possible D match to TRBD1 (5 bases). There are 14 residues in the CDR3. V gave up 4 bases and J gave up 6 bases, with 14 bases separating them. Germline V CDR1 and CDR2: SEHNR, FQNEAQ (reference sequence).